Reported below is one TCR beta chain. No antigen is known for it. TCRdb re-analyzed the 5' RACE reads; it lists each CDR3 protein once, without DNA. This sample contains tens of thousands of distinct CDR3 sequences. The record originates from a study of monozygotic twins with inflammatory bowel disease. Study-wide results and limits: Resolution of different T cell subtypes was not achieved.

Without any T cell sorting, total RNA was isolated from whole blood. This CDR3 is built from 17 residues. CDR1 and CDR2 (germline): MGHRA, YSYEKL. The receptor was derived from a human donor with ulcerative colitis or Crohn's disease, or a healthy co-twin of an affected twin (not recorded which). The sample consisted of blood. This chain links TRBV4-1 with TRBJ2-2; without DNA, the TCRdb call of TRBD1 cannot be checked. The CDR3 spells CASSKSPGDRGTGELFF.